One and the same sample provided the 7 T cell receptor beta chains below, sequenced in a study of cytomegalovirus exposure and HLA in healthy donors. Produced via immunoSEQ multiplex PCR; TCRdb's table is partial and in-frame only. The data hold over 200,000 clones, with around 88% observed a single time. Sequencing input: PBMCs. All receptors derive from a woman under 30 in good health and CMV-seronegative.

This clone came up once. V gene TRBV30 combines with J gene TRBJ2-3; D may be TRBD1 (5 bases). The CDR3 extends over 12 amino acids. Germline V CDR1 and CDR2: GTSNPN, SVGIG (reference sequence). Trimming shortened V by 5 bases and J by 5 bases, and 11 bases separated the two germline ends. This chain's CDR3 is CAWQRGIDTQYF. In DNA, the CDR3 is TGTGCCTGGCAAAGGGGCATAGATACGCAGTATTTT.

This chain uses TRBV2 with TRBJ1-1; no clear D gene. Germline loops: CDR1 SNHLY, CDR2 FYNNEI. V dropped 6 bases and J dropped 1 base, with 6 bases sitting between them. The CDR3 consists of 12 residues. The CDR3 protein is CASRYRNTEAFF. As DNA, the CDR3 is TGTGCCAGCAGGTACAGGAACACTGAAGCTTTCTTT.

The chain recombines TRBV6-5 with TRBJ2-5; no firm D call. The CDR3 has 15 amino acids. Looked up from germline, CDR1 is MNHEY and CDR2 is SVGAGI. Deletions cut 1 base from V and 2 bases from J, with 11 bases between. CDR3 region: CASSYFGNRQETQYF. The CDR3 nucleotides are TGTGCCAGCAGTTACTTCGGAAACAGACAAGAGACCCAGTACTTC.

This chain connects TRBV5-1 to TRBJ2-7; 10 bases line up with TRBD1. CDR3 size: 15 residues. V lost 3 bases, J lost 2 bases, and 5 bases stayed unmatched. From germline, CDR1 is SGHRS and CDR2 YFSETQ. CDR3 nucleotides: TGCGCCAGCAGCTGGGGGACAGGGGCCCCCTACGAGCAGTACTTC. Translating it yields CASSWGTGAPYEQYF.

V and J are TRBV7-9 and TRBJ2-1, with 7 bases matching TRBD2. Germline CDR1 is SEHNR and CDR2 is FQNEAQ (reference sequence). The CDR3 has 16 amino acids. The V segment lost 5 bases and the J segment 4 bases; nucleotides outside the gene matches: 11. The DNA of the CDR3 is TGTGCCAGCAGCCTCGTGACTAGCTCGGGGTACAATGAGCAGTTCTTC. It translates to CASSLVTSSGYNEQFF.

This clone was observed a few times. This chain uses TRBV10-1 with TRBJ2-7; 10 nucleotides line up with TRBD1. The germline V gene encodes CDR1 WNHNN and CDR2 SYGVQD (reference sequence). Unmatched junction bases numbered 7, after V lost 6 bases and J lost 5 bases. The CDR3 runs to 14 residues. Here the CDR3 reads CASSGPGQGNEQYF. The CDR3 DNA reads as TGCGCCAGCAGCGGCCCGGGACAGGGGAACGAGCAGTACTTC.

The chain has TRBV18 and TRBJ2-7; TRBD1 is a possible D gene (6 bases). V gave up 0 bases and J gave up 0 bases, with 15 bases separating them. The germline gives CDR1 KGHSH, CDR2 LQKENI. The CDR3 length is 17 residues. In DNA form, the CDR3 reads TGTGCCAGCTCACCACCCGGCGGACAGTGGGGCTCCTACGAGCAGTACTTC. It specifies CASSPPGGQWGSYEQYF.